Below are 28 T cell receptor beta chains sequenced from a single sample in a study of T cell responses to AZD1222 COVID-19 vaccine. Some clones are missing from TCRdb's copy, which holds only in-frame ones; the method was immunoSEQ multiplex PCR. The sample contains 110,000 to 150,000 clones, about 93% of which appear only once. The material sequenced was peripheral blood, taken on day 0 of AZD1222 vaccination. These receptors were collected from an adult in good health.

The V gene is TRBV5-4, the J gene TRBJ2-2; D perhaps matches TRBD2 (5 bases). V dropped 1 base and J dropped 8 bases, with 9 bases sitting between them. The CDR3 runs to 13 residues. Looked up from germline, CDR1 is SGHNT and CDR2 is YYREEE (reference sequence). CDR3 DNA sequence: TGTGCCAGCAGCTTGATTGGGGAGGGGGAGCTGTTTTTT. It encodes CASSLIGEGELFF. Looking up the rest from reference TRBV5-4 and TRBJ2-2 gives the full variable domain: ETGVTQSPTHLIKTRGQQVTLRCSSQSGHNTVSWYQQALGQGPQFIFQYYREEENGRGNFPPRFSGLQFPNYSSELNVNALELDDSALYLCASSLIGEGELFFGEGSRLTVL.

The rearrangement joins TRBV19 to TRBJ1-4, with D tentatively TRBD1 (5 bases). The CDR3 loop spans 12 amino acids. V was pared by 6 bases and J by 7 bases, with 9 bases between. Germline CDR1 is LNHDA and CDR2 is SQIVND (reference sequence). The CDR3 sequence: CASRTDGEKLFF. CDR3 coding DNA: TGTGCCAGTAGGACAGATGGTGAAAAACTGTTTTTT. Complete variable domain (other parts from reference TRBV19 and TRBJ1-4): DGGITQSPKYLFRKEGQNVTLSCEQNLNHDAMYWYRQDPGQGLRLIYYSQIVNDFQKGDIAEGYSVSREKKESFPLTVTSAQKNPTAFYLCASRTDGEKLFFGSGTQLSVL.

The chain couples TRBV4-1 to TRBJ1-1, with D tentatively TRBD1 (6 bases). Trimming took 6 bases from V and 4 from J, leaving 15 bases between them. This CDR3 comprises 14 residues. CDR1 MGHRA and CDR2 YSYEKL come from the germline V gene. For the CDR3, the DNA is TGCGCCAGCAGAGTTCAGGGGTTGTCCACTGAAGCTTTCTTT. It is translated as CASRVQGLSTEAFF.

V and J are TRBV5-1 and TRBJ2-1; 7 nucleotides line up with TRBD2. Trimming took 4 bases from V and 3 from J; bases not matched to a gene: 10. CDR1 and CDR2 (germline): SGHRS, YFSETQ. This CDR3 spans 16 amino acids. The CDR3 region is CASSPGGLAVYNEQFF. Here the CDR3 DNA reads TGCGCCAGCAGCCCCGGAGGTCTAGCGGTCTACAATGAGCAGTTCTTC. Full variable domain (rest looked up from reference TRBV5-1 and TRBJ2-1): KAGVTQTPRYLIKTRGQQVTLSCSPISGHRSVSWYQQTPGQGLQFLFEYFSETQRNKGNFPGRFSGRQFSNSRSEMNVSTLELGDSALYLCASSPGGLAVYNEQFFGPGTRLTVL.

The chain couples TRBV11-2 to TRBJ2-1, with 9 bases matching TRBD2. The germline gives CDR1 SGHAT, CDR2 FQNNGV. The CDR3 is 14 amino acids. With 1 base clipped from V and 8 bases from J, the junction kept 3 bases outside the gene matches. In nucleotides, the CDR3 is TGTGCCAGCAGCTTAGGGGGCGGGAGGGATGAGCAGTTCTTC. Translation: CASSLGGGRDEQFF.

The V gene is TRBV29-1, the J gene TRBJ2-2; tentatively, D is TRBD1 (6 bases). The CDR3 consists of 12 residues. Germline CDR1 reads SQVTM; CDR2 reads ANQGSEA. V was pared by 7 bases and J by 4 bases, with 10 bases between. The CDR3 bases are TGCAGCGCTGGACAGAGCACCGGGGAGCTGTTTTTT. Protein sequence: CSAGQSTGELFF.

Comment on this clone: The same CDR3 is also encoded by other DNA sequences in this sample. CDR3 DNA sequence: TGTGCCAGTAGCACAGGGGTGTCCTACGAGCAGTACTTC. Translated: CASSTGVSYEQYF. The chain employs TRBV19 and TRBJ2-7; TRBD1 agrees at 7 bases. From germline, CDR1 is LNHDA and CDR2 SQIVND (reference sequence). The junction had 3 bases not matched to a gene; V was cut back by 6 bases and J by 1 base. CDR3 length: 13 amino acids.

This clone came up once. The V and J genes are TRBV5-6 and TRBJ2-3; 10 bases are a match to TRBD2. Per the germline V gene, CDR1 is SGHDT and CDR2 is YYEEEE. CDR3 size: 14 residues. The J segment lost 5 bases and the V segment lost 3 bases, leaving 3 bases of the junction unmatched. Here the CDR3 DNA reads TGTGCCAGCAGCTCGGAGCGGGAGGGAGATACGCAGTATTTT. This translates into CASSSEREGDTQYF.

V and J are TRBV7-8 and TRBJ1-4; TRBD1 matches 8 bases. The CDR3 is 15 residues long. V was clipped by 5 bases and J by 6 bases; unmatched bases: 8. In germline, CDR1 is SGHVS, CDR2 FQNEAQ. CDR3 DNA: TGTGCCAGCAGCCCCATAGACAGGGGAGATGAAAAACTGTTTTTT. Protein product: CASSPIDRGDEKLFF.

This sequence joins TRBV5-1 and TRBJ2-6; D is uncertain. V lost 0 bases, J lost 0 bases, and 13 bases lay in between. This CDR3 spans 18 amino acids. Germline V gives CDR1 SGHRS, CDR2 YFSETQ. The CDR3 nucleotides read TGCGCCAGCAGCTTGGCCTGGACCGCTAGCTCTGGGGCCAACGTCCTGACTTTC. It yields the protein CASSLAWTASSGANVLTF.

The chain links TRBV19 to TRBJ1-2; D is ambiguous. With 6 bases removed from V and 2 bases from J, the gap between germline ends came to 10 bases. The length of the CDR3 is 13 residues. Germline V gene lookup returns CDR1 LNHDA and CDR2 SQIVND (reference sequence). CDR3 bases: TGTGCCAGTAGGAGGACGGAAAACTATGGCTACACCTTC. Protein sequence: CASRRTENYGYTF. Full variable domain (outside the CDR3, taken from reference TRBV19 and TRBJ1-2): DGGITQSPKYLFRKEGQNVTLSCEQNLNHDAMYWYRQDPGQGLRLIYYSQIVNDFQKGDIAEGYSVSREKKESFPLTVTSAQKNPTAFYLCASRRTENYGYTFGSGTRLTVV.

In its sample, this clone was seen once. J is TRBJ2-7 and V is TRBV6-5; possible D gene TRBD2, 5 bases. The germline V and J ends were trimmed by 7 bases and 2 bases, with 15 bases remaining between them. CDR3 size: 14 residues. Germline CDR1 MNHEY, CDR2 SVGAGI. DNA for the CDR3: TGTGCCAGCAACATCCCCAGCGGAACCTACGAGCAGTACTTC. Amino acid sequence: CASNIPSGTYEQYF.

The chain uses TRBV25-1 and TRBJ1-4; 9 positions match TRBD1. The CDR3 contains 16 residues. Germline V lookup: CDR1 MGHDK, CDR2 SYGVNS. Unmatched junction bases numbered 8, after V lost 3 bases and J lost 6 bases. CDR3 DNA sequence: TGTGCCAGCAGTGACCAAAAACAGGGGGCTTATGAAAAACTGTTTTTT. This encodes CASSDQKQGAYEKLFF.

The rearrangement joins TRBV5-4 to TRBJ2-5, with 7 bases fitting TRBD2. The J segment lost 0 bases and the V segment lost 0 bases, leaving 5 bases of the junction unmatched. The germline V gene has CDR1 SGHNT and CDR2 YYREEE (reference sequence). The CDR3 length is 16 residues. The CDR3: CASSLVGEGYQETQYF. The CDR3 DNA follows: TGTGCCAGCAGCTTGGTCGGGGAGGGGTACCAAGAGACCCAGTACTTC.

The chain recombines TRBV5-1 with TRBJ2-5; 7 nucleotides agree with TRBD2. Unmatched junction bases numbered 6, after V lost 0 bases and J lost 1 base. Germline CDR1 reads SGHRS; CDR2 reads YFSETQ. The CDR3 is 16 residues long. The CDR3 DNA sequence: TGCGCCAGCAGCTTGGTTATGGGGGAGGGCCAAGAGACCCAGTACTTC. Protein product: CASSLVMGEGQETQYF.

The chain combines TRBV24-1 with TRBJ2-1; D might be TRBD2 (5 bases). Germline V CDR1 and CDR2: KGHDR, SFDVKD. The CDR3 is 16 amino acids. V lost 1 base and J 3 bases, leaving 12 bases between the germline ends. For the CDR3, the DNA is TGTGCCACCAGTGATTTTTGGCTAGCAGACTACAATGAGCAGTTCTTC. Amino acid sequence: CATSDFWLADYNEQFF.

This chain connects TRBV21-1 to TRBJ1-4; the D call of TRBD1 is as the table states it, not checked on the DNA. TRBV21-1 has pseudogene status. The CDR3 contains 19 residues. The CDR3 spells CASGRPIPQGDSYNEKLFF. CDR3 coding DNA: TGTGCCAGCGGACGACCGATCCCACAGGGGGATAGTTATAATGAAAAACTGTTTTTT.

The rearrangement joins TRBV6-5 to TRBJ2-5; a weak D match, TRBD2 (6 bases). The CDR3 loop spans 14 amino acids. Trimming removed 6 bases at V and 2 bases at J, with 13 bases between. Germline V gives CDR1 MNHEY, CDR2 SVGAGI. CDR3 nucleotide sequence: TGTGCCAGCAGCTCGGACGGGGGACAAGAGACCCAGTACTTC. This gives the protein CASSSDGGQETQYF.

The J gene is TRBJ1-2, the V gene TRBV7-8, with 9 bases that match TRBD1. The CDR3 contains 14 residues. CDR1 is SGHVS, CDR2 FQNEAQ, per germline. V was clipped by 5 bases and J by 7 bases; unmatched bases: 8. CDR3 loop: CASSPDRGDGGYTF. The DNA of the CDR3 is TGTGCCAGCAGCCCAGACAGGGGGGACGGTGGCTACACCTTC. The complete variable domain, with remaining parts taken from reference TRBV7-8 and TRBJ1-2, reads GAGVSQSPRYKVAKRGQDVALRCDPISGHVSLFWYQQALGQGPEFLTYFQNEAQLDKSGLPSDRFFAERPEGSVSTLKIQRTQQEDSAVYLCASSPDRGDGGYTFGSGTRLTVV.

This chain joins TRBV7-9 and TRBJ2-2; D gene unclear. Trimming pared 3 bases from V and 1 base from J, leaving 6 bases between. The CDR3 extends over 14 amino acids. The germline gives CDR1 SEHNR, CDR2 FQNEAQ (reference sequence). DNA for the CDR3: TGTGCCAGCAGCTTGGCAGGGAACACCGGGGAGCTGTTTTTT. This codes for CASSLAGNTGELFF.

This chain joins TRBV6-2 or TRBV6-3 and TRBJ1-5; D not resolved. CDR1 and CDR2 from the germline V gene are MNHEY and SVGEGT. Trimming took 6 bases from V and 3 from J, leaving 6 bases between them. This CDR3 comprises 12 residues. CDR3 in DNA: TGTGCCAGCAGCCCCGACAATCAGCCCCAGCATTTT. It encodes CASSPDNQPQHF.

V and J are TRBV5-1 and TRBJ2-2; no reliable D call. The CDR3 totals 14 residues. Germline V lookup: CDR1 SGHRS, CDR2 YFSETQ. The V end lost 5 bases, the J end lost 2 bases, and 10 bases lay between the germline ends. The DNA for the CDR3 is TGCGCCAGCAGTGAAAGTGACAACACCGGGGAGCTGTTTTTT. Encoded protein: CASSESDNTGELFF.

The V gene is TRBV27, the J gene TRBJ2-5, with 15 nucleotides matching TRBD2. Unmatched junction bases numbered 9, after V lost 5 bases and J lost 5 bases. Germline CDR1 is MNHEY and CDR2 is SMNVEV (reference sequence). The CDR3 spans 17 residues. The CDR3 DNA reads TGTGCCAGCAGTCCGTGGACTAGCGGGAGGGCCAAGGAGACCCAGTACTTC. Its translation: CASSPWTSGRAKETQYF.

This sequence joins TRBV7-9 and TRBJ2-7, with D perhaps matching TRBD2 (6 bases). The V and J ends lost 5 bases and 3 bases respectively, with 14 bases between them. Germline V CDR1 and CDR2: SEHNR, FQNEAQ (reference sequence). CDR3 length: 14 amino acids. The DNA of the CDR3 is TGTGCCAGCAGCCGCCAGTACGGGGGCTACGAGCAGTACTTC. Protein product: CASSRQYGGYEQYF.

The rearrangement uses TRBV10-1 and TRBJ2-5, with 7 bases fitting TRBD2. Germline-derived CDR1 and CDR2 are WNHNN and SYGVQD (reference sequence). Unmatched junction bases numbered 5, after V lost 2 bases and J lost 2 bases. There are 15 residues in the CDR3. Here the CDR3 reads CASSEETGGQETQYF. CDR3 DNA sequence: TGCGCCAGCAGTGAGGAGACGGGAGGACAAGAGACCCAGTACTTC.

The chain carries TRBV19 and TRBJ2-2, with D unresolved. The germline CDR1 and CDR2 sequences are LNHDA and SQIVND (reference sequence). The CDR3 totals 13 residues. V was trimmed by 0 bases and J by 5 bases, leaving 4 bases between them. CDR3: CASSIDQTGELFF. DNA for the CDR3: TGTGCCAGTAGTATAGATCAGACCGGGGAGCTGTTTTTT.

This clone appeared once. CDR3 bases: TGTGCCAGCAGTGGAACTAGCGGGAGGAGCACAGATACGCAGTATTTT. Residues: CASSGTSGRSTDTQYF. The chain employs TRBV2 and TRBJ2-3; 12 positions agree with TRBD2. Per the germline V gene, CDR1 is SNHLY and CDR2 is FYNNEI. The CDR3 loop spans 16 amino acids. V dropped 4 bases and J dropped 0; count of bases not matched to a gene: 2.

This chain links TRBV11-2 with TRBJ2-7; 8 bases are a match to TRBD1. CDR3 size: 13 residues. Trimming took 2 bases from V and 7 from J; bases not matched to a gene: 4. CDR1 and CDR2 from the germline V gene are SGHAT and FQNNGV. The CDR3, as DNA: TGTGCCAGCAGCTTACAGGGGGCAGTTGAGCAGTACTTC. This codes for CASSLQGAVEQYF. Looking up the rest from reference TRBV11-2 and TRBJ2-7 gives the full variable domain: EAGVAQSPRYKIIEKRQSVAFWCNPISGHATLYWYQQILGQGPKLLIQFQNNGVVDDSQLPKDRFSAERLKGVDSTLKIQPAKLEDSAVYLCASSLQGAVEQYFGPGTRLTVT.